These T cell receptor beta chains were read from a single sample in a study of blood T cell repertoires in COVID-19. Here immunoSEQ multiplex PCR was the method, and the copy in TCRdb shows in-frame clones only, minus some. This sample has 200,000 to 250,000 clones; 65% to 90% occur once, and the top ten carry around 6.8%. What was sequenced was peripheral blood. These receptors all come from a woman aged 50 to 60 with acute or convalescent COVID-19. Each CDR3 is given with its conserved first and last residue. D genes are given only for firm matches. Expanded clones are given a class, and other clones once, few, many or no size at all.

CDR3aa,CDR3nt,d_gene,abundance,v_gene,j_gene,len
CATSDIHEQYF,TGTGCCACCAGTGACATCCACGAGCAGTACTTC,NA,NA,TRBV24-1,TRBJ2-7,11
CASSFADREYTEAFF,TGTGCCAGCAGTTTTGCGGACAGGGAGTACACTGAAGCTTTCTTT,TRBD1,NA,TRBV28,TRBJ1-1,15
CASSTGGAPRAFF,TGTGCCAGCAGCACAGGGGGCGCCCCTAGGGCTTTCTTT,TRBD1,NA,TRBV28,TRBJ1-1,13
CASSVTGGEQPQHF,TGTGCCAGCAGCGTTACAGGGGGAGAACAGCCCCAGCATTTT,TRBD1,few,TRBV6-5,TRBJ1-5,14
CASSTRAGTRNTGELFF,TGTGCCAGCAGCACCCGAGCCGGGACAAGGAACACCGGGGAGCTGTTTTTT,NA,NA,TRBV7-9,TRBJ2-2,17
CASSEASGQETQYF,TGTGCCAGCAGTGAGGCTAGCGGTCAAGAGACCCAGTACTTC,TRBD2,NA,TRBV2,TRBJ2-5,14
CASRARGEQYF,TGTGCCAGTAGGGCCAGGGGCGAGCAGTACTTC,NA,NA,TRBV19,TRBJ2-7,11
CAWRTGGSGNTIYF,TGTGCCTGGCGGACAGGGGGTTCTGGAAACACCATATATTTT,TRBD1,NA,TRBV30,TRBJ1-3,14
CASSLSGSYNSPLHF,TGTGCCAGCAGCTTGTCGGGGTCCTATAATTCACCCCTCCACTTT,NA,NA,TRBV5-4,TRBJ1-6,15
CASSPLTGVYEQYF,TGTGCCAGCAGCCCCCTGACAGGGGTATACGAGCAGTACTTC,TRBD1,NA,TRBV6-2/TRBV6-3,TRBJ2-7,14
CASSTYNEQFF,TGTGCCAGCAGCACTTACAATGAGCAGTTCTTC,NA,NA,TRBV7-9,TRBJ2-1,11
CASSSRVGATSPLHF,TGTGCCAGCAGTTCTAGGGTAGGGGCCACTTCACCCCTCCACTTT,NA,NA,TRBV6-5,TRBJ1-6,15
CASKRQENTEAFF,TGTGCCAGCAAGAGACAGGAGAACACTGAAGCTTTCTTT,NA,NA,TRBV6-4,TRBJ1-1,13
CASSPPSTKNTEAFF,TGTGCCAGCTCACCACCGTCTACGAAGAACACTGAAGCTTTCTTT,NA,once,TRBV18,TRBJ1-1,15
CASSHMDRQETQYF,TGCGCCAGCAGCCACATGGACAGACAAGAGACCCAGTACTTC,NA,NA,TRBV4-1,TRBJ2-5,14
CASSLSLAGNEQFF,TGCGCCAGCAGCTTGTCGCTAGCGGGGAATGAGCAGTTCTTC,TRBD2,NA,TRBV5-1,TRBJ2-1,14
CASSLADRVGTEAFF,TGTGCCAGCAGCTTGGCGGACAGGGTAGGAACTGAAGCTTTCTTT,TRBD1,few,TRBV5-6,TRBJ1-1,15
CASSIALAPTYEQYF,TGTGCCAGTAGTATTGCTCTAGCGCCAACCTACGAGCAGTACTTC,NA,NA,TRBV19,TRBJ2-7,15
CASKRTSGSYEQYF,TGTGCCAGCAAAAGGACTAGCGGCTCCTACGAGCAGTACTTC,TRBD2,NA,TRBV25-1,TRBJ2-7,14
CASSRSGAHNEQFF,TGTGCCAGCAGCCGTAGCGGGGCCCACAATGAGCAGTTCTTC,TRBD2,NA,TRBV11-2,TRBJ2-1,14
CATSDRTGPGYTF,TGTGCCACCAGTGACCGGACAGGGCCTGGCTACACCTTC,TRBD1,NA,TRBV24-1,TRBJ1-2,13
CASSLAGGGGNTIYF,TGTGCCAGCAGCTTAGCAGGGGGCGGTGGAAACACCATATATTTT,TRBD1,many,TRBV7-9,TRBJ1-3,15
CASSQRLAVAGELFF,TGTGCCAGCAGCCAAAGACTAGCGGTCGCCGGGGAGCTGTTTTTT,TRBD2,NA,TRBV3-1/TRBV3-2,TRBJ2-2,15